The 2 T cell receptor beta chains presented below share a single source sample, sequenced in a study of shared clonotypes between healthy human individuals. The assay was immunoSEQ multiplex PCR, and TCRdb's table has in-frame clones only and misses some. The table has fewer than 1.4 million clones, approximately 78% seen once; the top ten hold more than 0.55%. Sequencing input: memory CD4+ T cells from PBMCs. Documented subset: CD45RA-negative fraction. These receptors were taken from a man aged 18-30 years in good health. Some clones in this sample may be carry-over from other donors' samples.

J is TRBJ2-7 and V is TRBV7-3; TRBD2 might be the D (6 bases). Trimming removed 4 bases at V and 3 bases at J, with 10 bases between. Germline V gives CDR1 SGHTA, CDR2 FQGTGA. This CDR3 region has 13 residues. CDR3: CASSSRGDYEQYF. CDR3 nucleotides: TGTGCCAGCAGCTCACGCGGGGACTACGAGCAGTACTTC. The variable domain in full, with the rest retrieved from reference TRBV7-3 and TRBJ2-7, is GAGVSQTPSNKVTEKGKYVELRCDPISGHTALYWYRQSLGQGPEFLIYFQGTGAADDSGLPNDRFFAVRPEGSVSTLKIQRTERGDSAVYLCASSSRGDYEQYFGPGTRLTVT.

At least ten counts were recorded for this clone. The J gene is TRBJ1-6, the V gene TRBV6-1, with TRBD1 matching over 8 bases. Germline V lookup: CDR1 MNHNS, CDR2 SASEGT. V shed 6 bases and J 8 bases; nucleotides not matched to a gene: 3. CDR3 size: 13 residues. DNA of the CDR3: TGTGCCAGCAGGGGACAGGCTGATTCACCCCTCCACTTT. This gives the protein CASRGQADSPLHF.